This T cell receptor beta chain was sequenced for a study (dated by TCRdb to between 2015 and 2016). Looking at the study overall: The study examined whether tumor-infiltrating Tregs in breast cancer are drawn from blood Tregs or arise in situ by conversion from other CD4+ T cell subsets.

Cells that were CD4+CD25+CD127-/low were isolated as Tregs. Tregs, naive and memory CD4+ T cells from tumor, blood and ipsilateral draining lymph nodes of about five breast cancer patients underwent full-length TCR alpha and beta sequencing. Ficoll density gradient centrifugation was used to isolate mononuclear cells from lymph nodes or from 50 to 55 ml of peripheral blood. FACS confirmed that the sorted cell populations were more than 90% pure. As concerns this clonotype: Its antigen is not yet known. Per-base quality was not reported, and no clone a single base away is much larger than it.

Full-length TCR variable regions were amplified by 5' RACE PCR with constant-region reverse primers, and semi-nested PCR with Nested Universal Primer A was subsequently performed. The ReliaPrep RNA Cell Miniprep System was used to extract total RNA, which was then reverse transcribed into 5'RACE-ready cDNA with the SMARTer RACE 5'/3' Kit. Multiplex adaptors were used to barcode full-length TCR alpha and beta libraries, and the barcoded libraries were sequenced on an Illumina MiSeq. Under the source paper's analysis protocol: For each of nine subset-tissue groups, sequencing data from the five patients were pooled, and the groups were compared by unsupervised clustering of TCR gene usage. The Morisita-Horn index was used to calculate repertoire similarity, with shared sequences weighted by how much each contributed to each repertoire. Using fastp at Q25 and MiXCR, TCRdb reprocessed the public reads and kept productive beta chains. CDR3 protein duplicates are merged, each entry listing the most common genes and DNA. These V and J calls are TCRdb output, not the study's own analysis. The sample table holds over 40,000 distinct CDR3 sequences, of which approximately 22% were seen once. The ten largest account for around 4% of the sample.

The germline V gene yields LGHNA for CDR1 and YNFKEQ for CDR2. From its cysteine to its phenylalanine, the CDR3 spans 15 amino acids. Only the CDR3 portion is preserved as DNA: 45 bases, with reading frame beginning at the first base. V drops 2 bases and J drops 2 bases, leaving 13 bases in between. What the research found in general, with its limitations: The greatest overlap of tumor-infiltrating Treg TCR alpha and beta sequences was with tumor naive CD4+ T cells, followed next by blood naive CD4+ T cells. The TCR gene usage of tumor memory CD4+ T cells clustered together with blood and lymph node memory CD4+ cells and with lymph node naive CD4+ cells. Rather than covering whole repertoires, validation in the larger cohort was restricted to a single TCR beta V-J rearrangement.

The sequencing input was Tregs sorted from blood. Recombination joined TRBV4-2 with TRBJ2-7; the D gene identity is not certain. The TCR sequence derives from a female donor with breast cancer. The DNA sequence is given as TGTGCCAGCAGCCAAAGTAGCACGGTTCCCTACGAGCAGTACTTC. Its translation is CASSQSSTVPYEQYF.